The clone carrying this TCR beta chain was detected a few times. Germline is not matched at one junction end, which may reflect a read error. This sample stems from a study of cytomegalovirus exposure and HLA in healthy donors. The CDR3 runs 16 residues. Germline V lookup: CDR1 SEHNR, CDR2 FQNEAQ (reference sequence). The PCR was carried out with 60 Vbeta primers and 13 Jbeta primers. Sequencing was performed with immunoSEQ multiplex PCR; in TCRdb, only in-frame clones are kept and a portion is missing. The table shows 70,000 to 100,000 clones, with roughly 69% occurring only once. The receptor was isolated from a woman between 50 and 59 years old in good health and CMV-seropositive. This chain uses TRBV7-9 with TRBJ2-3, with D maybe TRBD2 (7 bases). Material: PBMCs. The CDR3 DNA reads TGTTCCAGCAGCTTTAGGGGGGGGCCTAGCACAGATACGCAGTATTTT. Amino acid sequence: CSSSFRGGPSTDTQYF.